The 12 T cell receptor beta chains reported below all come from one sample, sequenced in a study of cytomegalovirus exposure and HLA in healthy donors. The PCR employed 60 Vbeta primers together with 13 Jbeta primers. Repertoires were generated with immunoSEQ multiplex PCR, while TCRdb's copy carries only in-frame clones and drops some. This sample's table reports around 70,000 clones. Input material: PBMCs. The receptors come from a female donor in good health and CMV-seropositive.

The V and J genes are TRBV2 and TRBJ2-7; maybe TRBD1 (5 bases). Looked up from germline, CDR1 is SNHLY and CDR2 is FYNNEI. CDR3 length: 13 amino acids. With 7 bases removed from V and 3 bases from J, the gap between germline ends came to 13 bases. The CDR3: CASMQGPIYEQYF. The CDR3 DNA is TGTGCCAGCATGCAGGGCCCTATCTACGAGCAGTACTTC.

This chain links TRBV7-2 with TRBJ1-2; D perhaps matches TRBD1 (5 bases). V was pared by 0 bases and J by 8 bases, with 16 bases between. Looked up from germline, CDR1 is SGHTA and CDR2 is FQGNSA. This CDR3 contains 15 residues. The CDR3 region is CASSLATGGSYGYTF. The CDR3 DNA is TGTGCCAGCAGCTTAGCAACAGGCGGATCGTACGGCTACACCTTC. Variable domain in full (rest from reference TRBV7-2 and TRBJ1-2): GAGVSQSPSNKVTEKGKDVELRCDPISGHTALYWYRQSLGQGLEFLIYFQGNSAPDKSGLPSDRFSAERTGGSVSTLTIQRTQQEDSAVYLCASSLATGGSYGYTFGSGTRLTVV.

The J gene is TRBJ2-1, the V gene TRBV5-1; D is unresolved. Germline loops: CDR1 SGHRS, CDR2 YFSETQ. The CDR3 contains 14 residues. Deletions cut 0 bases from V and 2 bases from J, with 6 bases between. The CDR3 reads CASSLDSTYNEQFF. Written as DNA, the CDR3 is TGCGCCAGCAGCTTGGACAGCACCTACAATGAGCAGTTCTTC.

The J gene is TRBJ1-2, the V gene TRBV6-5; 7 nucleotides match TRBD1. This CDR3 has 15 amino acids. V shed 0 bases and J 8 bases; nucleotides not matched to a gene: 9. CDR1 and CDR2 from the germline V gene are MNHEY and SVGAGI. In DNA, the CDR3 is TGTGCCAGCAGTTACTCGTCGGGTCAGGGGGGCGGCTACACCTTC. Amino acids: CASSYSSGQGGGYTF.

The rearrangement uses TRBV7-9 and TRBJ2-7, with D possibly being TRBD1 (5 bases). CDR3 length: 15 amino acids. Deletions cut 0 bases from V and 4 bases from J, with 13 bases between. Germline V gives CDR1 SEHNR, CDR2 FQNEAQ (reference sequence). DNA for the CDR3: TGTGCCAGCAGCTTAGCAAGGGGAAGGGCGTACGAGCAGTACTTC. It encodes CASSLARGRAYEQYF. The entire variable domain, with the rest obtained from reference TRBV7-9 and TRBJ2-7, is as follows: DTGVSQNPRHKITKRGQNVTFRCDPISEHNRLYWYRQTLGQGPEFLTYFQNEAQLEKSRLLSDRFSAERPKGSFSTLEIQRTEQGDSAMYLCASSLARGRAYEQYFGPGTRLTVT.

Worth noting for this clone: The germline gene is not matched at one end of the junction; a read error may be the cause. This chain uses TRBV30 with TRBJ2-7, with 11 bases that match TRBD2. Germline lookup yields CDR1 GTSNPN and CDR2 SVGIG (reference sequence). The CDR3 totals 10 residues. The CDR3 spells CAWRPSGRNF. The CDR3, as DNA: TGTGCCTGGCGTCCTAGCGGGAGGAACTTC.

The V and J genes are TRBV11-2 and TRBJ2-7; D remains unclear. Trimming took off 0 bases at V and 3 bases at J, with 12 bases between the two ends. CDR1 is SGHAT, CDR2 FQNNGV, per germline. CDR3 size: 15 residues. In DNA form, the CDR3 reads TGTGCCAGCAGCTTAGATCTACCCCGATACTACGAGCAGTACTTC. Amino acid sequence: CASSLDLPRYYEQYF.

The J gene is TRBJ2-2, the V gene TRBV7-3; a possible D gene is TRBD2 (5 bases). Trimming removed 2 bases at V and 2 bases at J, with 9 bases between. Looked up from germline, CDR1 is SGHTA and CDR2 is FQGTGA. CDR3 size: 15 residues. DNA of the CDR3: TGTGCCAGCAGCTTAGGAGGACTTAACACCGGGGAGCTGTTTTTT. This translates into CASSLGGLNTGELFF.

This chain links TRBV28 with TRBJ1-1, with TRBD1 matching over 11 bases. The V segment lost 5 bases and the J segment 4 bases; nucleotides outside the gene matches: 9. Looked up from germline, CDR1 is MDHEN and CDR2 is SYDVKM. CDR3 length: 16 amino acids. The CDR3 DNA reads as TGTGCCAGCAGTACCACGGGACAGGGGGTTGGCACTGAAGCTTTCTTT. It codes for CASSTTGQGVGTEAFF.

V is TRBV10-3 and J is TRBJ1-5; the D gene is possibly TRBD1 (6 bases). Germline CDR1 is ENHRY and CDR2 is SYGVKD. V lost 2 bases and J 2 bases, leaving 7 bases between the germline ends. The CDR3 runs 14 residues. In DNA form, the CDR3 reads TGTGCCATCAGTGAGCCAGGGGGCAATCAGCCCCAGCATTTT. Translated: CAISEPGGNQPQHF.

J is TRBJ2-5 and V is TRBV5-1; 9 bases fit TRBD2. Germline V gene data show CDR1 as SGHRS and CDR2 as YFSETQ. This CDR3 spans 14 amino acids. After removal of 0 bases from V and 5 bases from J, the junction contained 2 bases not matched to a gene. The CDR3 nucleotides read TGCGCCAGCAGCTTGGGGCTAGCGGGGGAGACCCAGTACTTC. It yields the protein CASSLGLAGETQYF.

Written as DNA, the CDR3 is TGCGCCAGCAGCTCAGGGGGCGCGGGGGAAAAACTGTTTTTT. As protein: CASSSGGAGEKLFF. The chain couples TRBV5-1 to TRBJ1-4; 8 nucleotides align to TRBD1. CDR3 size: 14 residues. Trimming took 3 bases from V and 8 from J; bases not matched to a gene: 6. Germline loops: CDR1 SGHRS, CDR2 YFSETQ.